The following is a TCR beta chain sequence with its context. The target antigen is unknown. This entry belongs to a study of CD8+CD57+ T cells in acquired aplastic anemia. Study background: Recorded DNA amounts for sorted CD4+ and CD8+ cells had an average of approximately 3 ug. General study points: Between patients and controls, approximately 29 CD8+ CDR3 sequences were found in common.

Patients chosen for sequencing had CD8+CD57+ cells that had expanded, as shown by flow cytometry. Acquired aplastic anemia of severe grade affected all patients. Deletions cut 4 bases from V and 0 bases from J, with 14 bases between. From germline, CDR1 is SGHKS and CDR2 YYEKEE (reference sequence). This CDR3 is 15 amino acids long. It was genomic DNA that served as the template for profiling TCR beta VDJ and CDR3. TCRdb reprocessed the reads via MiXCR and lists one record per CDR3 protein. This table has 260,000 or so distinct CDR3 sequences, around 82% appearing once. Sequenced input: sorted CD4+, CD8+, or CD8+CD57+ T cells (not recorded which) from PBMCs. The clonotype originates from a human donor with aplastic anemia. The rearrangement uses TRBV5-5 and TRBJ2-7; no definite D call. The CDR3 DNA sequence: TGTGCCAGCAGCCCAAGCCCCGGCGTCTCCTACGAGCAGTACTTC. This translates into CASSPSPGVSYEQYF. Based on the CDR3 plus reference TRBV5-5 and TRBJ2-7, the full variable domain is DAGVTQSPTHLIKTRGQQVTLRCSPISGHKSVSWYQQVLGQGPQFIFQYYEKEERGRGNFPDRFSARQFPNYSSELNVNALLLGDSALYLCASSPSPGVSYEQYFGPGTRLTVT.